Each of the 22 T cell receptor beta chains below was sequenced from the same sample in a study of T cell responses to AZD1222 COVID-19 vaccine. Data came from immunoSEQ multiplex PCR; TCRdb stores just in-frame clones and leaves some out. The sample lists over 100,000 clones, around nine tenths occurring once. Material: peripheral blood, obtained on day 0 of AZD1222 vaccination. These receptors all come from an adult in good health.

The chain links TRBV5-4 to TRBJ2-7; 7 bases are shared with TRBD2. The junction had 5 bases not matched to a gene; V was cut back by 5 bases and J by 0 bases. The CDR3 runs 14 residues. Germline CDR1 SGHNT, CDR2 YYREEE (reference sequence). The CDR3 nucleotides are TGTGCCAGCAGGCTAGCGGTTAGCTCCTACGAGCAGTACTTC. This gives the protein CASRLAVSSYEQYF.

The chain uses TRBV9 and TRBJ1-4; D may be TRBD1 (5 bases). V was pared by 0 bases and J by 8 bases, with 14 bases between. Germline lookup yields CDR1 SGDLS and CDR2 YYNGEE. This CDR3 has 15 amino acids. The CDR3 sequence: CASSVGAGRAEKLFF. In nucleotides, the CDR3 is TGTGCCAGCAGCGTAGGGGCAGGGAGAGCAGAAAAACTGTTTTTT.

The chain is built from TRBV5-4 and TRBJ2-2; the match to TRBD1 covers 11 bases. The CDR3 runs to 15 residues. The trim removed 3 bases at V and 4 bases at J, leaving 2 bases unmatched. CDR1 and CDR2 from the germline V gene are SGHNT and YYREEE (reference sequence). The CDR3 protein is CASSSDRGRTGELFF. DNA for the CDR3: TGTGCCAGCAGCTCGGACAGGGGGCGCACCGGGGAGCTGTTTTTT.

A single count supports this clone. The chain joins TRBV9 to TRBJ2-1, with 8 bases matching TRBD1. Germline V CDR1 and CDR2: SGDLS, YYNGEE. V dropped 4 bases and J dropped 7; count of bases not matched to a gene: 13. The CDR3 consists of 16 residues. CDR3 DNA: TGTGCCAGCAGCCCCGCACAGGGGGTCTCTCGGAATGAGCAGTTCTTC. It translates to CASSPAQGVSRNEQFF. Full variable domain (rest looked up from reference TRBV9 and TRBJ2-1): DSGVTQTPKHLITATGQRVTLRCSPRSGDLSVYWYQQSLDQGLQFLIQYYNGEERAKGNILERFSAQQFPDLHSELNLSSLELGDSALYFCASSPAQGVSRNEQFFGPGTRLTVL.

The chain is built from TRBV6-6 and TRBJ1-1; weak D call: TRBD1 (6 bases). V was cut by 6 bases and J by 8 bases, with 13 bases left in between. The CDR3 sequence is 12 residues long. From germline, CDR1 is MNHNY and CDR2 SVGAGI (reference sequence). The CDR3: CASSPGGSEAFF. CDR3 in DNA: TGTGCCAGCAGCCCTGGGGGCTCAGAAGCTTTCTTT.

The chain employs TRBV18 and TRBJ1-2; no clear D gene. Germline values: CDR1 KGHSH, CDR2 LQKENI. V was shortened by 5 bases and J by 4 bases, with 14 bases between the two germline ends. CDR3 length: 14 amino acids. The CDR3 nucleotides are TGTGCCAGCTCAGCTGGTCCAATTGTCTATGGCTACACCTTC. Protein sequence: CASSAGPIVYGYTF.

V and J are TRBV3-1 (or the pseudogene TRBV3-2) and TRBJ2-1; D is unresolved. Germline CDR1 LGHDT, CDR2 YNNKEL (reference sequence). CDR3 length equals 15 residues. The ends were cut back, 0 bases at V and 4 bases at J, with 10 bases in the middle. CDR3 nucleotides: TGTGCCAGCAGCCAAGACAGGCAAGGATACAATGAGCAGTTCTTC. Encoded protein: CASSQDRQGYNEQFF.

The CDR3, as DNA: TGTGCCAGTAGCGGTGACAGGGAACTGTATGGCTACACCTTC. Encoded protein: CASSGDRELYGYTF. The chain uses TRBV19 and TRBJ1-2, with 7 bases fitting TRBD1. Germline lookup yields CDR1 LNHDA and CDR2 SQIVND (reference sequence). The CDR3 is 14 amino acids. Trimming removed 6 bases from V and 5 bases from J; junction bases left unmatched: 9. The variable domain in full, with the rest retrieved from reference TRBV19 and TRBJ1-2, is DGGITQSPKYLFRKEGQNVTLSCEQNLNHDAMYWYRQDPGQGLRLIYYSQIVNDFQKGDIAEGYSVSREKKESFPLTVTSAQKNPTAFYLCASSGDRELYGYTFGSGTRLTVV.

The chain couples TRBV27 to TRBJ2-7; a possible D gene is TRBD1 (7 bases). The germline V and J ends were trimmed by 5 bases and 4 bases, with 18 bases remaining between them. The germline CDR1 and CDR2 sequences are MNHEY and SMNVEV (reference sequence). The CDR3 runs to 15 residues. Here the CDR3 reads CASSRRGRGAYEQYF. CDR3 nucleotides: TGTGCCAGCAGTCGCAGGGGCAGGGGGGCGTACGAGCAGTACTTC.

The gene calls are TRBV18 and TRBJ1-1; 7 bases align to TRBD1. CDR1 is KGHSH and CDR2 is LQKENI in the germline V gene. The CDR3 consists of 15 residues. Trimming took 6 bases from V and 8 from J; bases not matched to a gene: 15. This chain's CDR3 is CASSSETGRAVEAFF. CDR3 nucleotides: TGTGCCAGCTCCTCAGAGACAGGGAGGGCGGTCGAAGCTTTCTTT.

The chain recombines TRBV28 with TRBJ2-1; D might be TRBD2 (6 bases). Trimming left V 5 bases short and J 0 bases short, with 14 bases between. Germline V gene data show CDR1 as MDHEN and CDR2 as SYDVKM. This CDR3 contains 16 residues. The CDR3 region has the DNA TGTGCCAGCAGTACCCTAGCCGGGGGCTCCTACAATGAGCAGTTCTTC. Residues: CASSTLAGGSYNEQFF.

This chain connects TRBV5-8 to TRBJ1-3; a possible D gene is TRBD1 (5 bases). Deletions cut 4 bases from V and 1 base from J, with 9 bases between. CDR1 and CDR2 (germline): SGHTS, YDEGEE. CDR3 length: 14 amino acids. CDR3 sequence: CASSPGGSGNTIYF. In DNA form, the CDR3 reads TGTGCCAGCAGCCCCGGGGGGTCTGGAAACACCATATATTTT.

J is TRBJ2-1 and V is TRBV11-3; 10 bases align to TRBD2. Germline V gives CDR1 SGHNT, CDR2 YENEEA. The CDR3 has 15 amino acids. The ends lost 1 base at V and 4 bases at J; junction bases unmatched: 1. In DNA, the CDR3 is TGTGCCAGCAGCTTAGGGACTAGCGGTTACAATGAGCAGTTCTTC. Protein sequence: CASSLGTSGYNEQFF.

Only one count was recorded for this clone. The chain links TRBV5-4 to TRBJ2-4, with 8 bases matching TRBD1. The CDR3 runs 15 residues. Trimming at V came to 4 bases and at J to 2 bases, leaving 5 bases not matched to a gene. CDR1 is SGHNT and CDR2 is YYREEE in the germline V gene (reference sequence). The CDR3 here is CASSPGGATKNIQYF. CDR3 DNA: TGTGCCAGCAGCCCAGGGGGCGCAACCAAAAACATTCAGTACTTC.

This clone was recorded only once. This rearrangement joins TRBV29-1 to TRBJ1-2; no firm D call. Germline assignment: CDR1 SQVTM and CDR2 ANQGSEA. V lost 3 bases to trimming and J lost 6 bases, with 5 bases between them. The CDR3 runs 10 residues. CDR3 protein: CSVDADGYTF. The CDR3 DNA reads as TGCAGCGTTGACGCTGATGGCTACACCTTC.

The J gene is TRBJ1-4, the V gene TRBV29-1; weak D call: TRBD1 (5 bases). Deletions cut 5 bases from V and 7 bases from J, with 11 bases between. The CDR3 is 12 residues long. Germline V lookup: CDR1 SQVTM, CDR2 ANQGSEA. Here the CDR3 DNA reads TGCAGCGTTTCAGGGTTTGGTGAAAAACTGTTTTTT. Translation gives CSVSGFGEKLFF.

A note on this clone: The sample has other DNA sequences that encode this CDR3 too. The gene calls are TRBV11-2 and TRBJ1-4; D gene uncertain. V gave up 3 bases and J gave up 2 bases, with 7 bases separating them. The CDR3 has 14 residues. Germline CDR1 reads SGHAT; CDR2 reads FQNNGV. The CDR3 sequence is CASSFTATNEKLFF. The CDR3 nucleotides are TGTGCCAGCAGCTTCACGGCGACTAATGAAAAACTGTTTTTT.

The chain uses TRBV19 and TRBJ2-1, with TRBD1 matching over 9 bases. The germline gives CDR1 LNHDA, CDR2 SQIVND (reference sequence). Losses at the gene ends were 7 bases for V and 6 bases for J; bases not matched to a gene: 10. This CDR3 comprises 15 residues. The CDR3 DNA reads TGTGCCAGTACCTCCCCCGGGACAGGGAGCAATGAGCAGTTCTTC. This gives the protein CASTSPGTGSNEQFF. The complete variable domain, with remaining parts taken from reference TRBV19 and TRBJ2-1, reads DGGITQSPKYLFRKEGQNVTLSCEQNLNHDAMYWYRQDPGQGLRLIYYSQIVNDFQKGDIAEGYSVSREKKESFPLTVTSAQKNPTAFYLCASTSPGTGSNEQFFGPGTRLTVL.

The chain has TRBV28 and TRBJ2-7; 7 bases match TRBD2. This CDR3 contains 15 residues. V lost 6 bases to trimming and J lost 5 bases; unmatched junction nucleotides: 13. The germline gives CDR1 MDHEN, CDR2 SYDVKM. Here the CDR3 reads CASSRTTSLSHEQYF. CDR3 DNA: TGTGCCAGCAGCCGCACGACTAGCTTGTCCCACGAGCAGTACTTC.

The table lists this clone with a count of one. In nucleotides, the CDR3 is TGTGCCAGCAGTGGACCCAGACTAGCGGGACGAACAGATACGCAGTATTTT. Amino acids: CASSGPRLAGRTDTQYF. The chain links TRBV6-1 to TRBJ2-3; 11 positions match TRBD2. The CDR3 contains 17 residues. Germline V gene data show CDR1 as MNHNS and CDR2 as SASEGT. J lost 3 bases, V lost 4 bases, and 9 bases had no gene match.

This clone was observed a single time. V and J are TRBV19 and TRBJ2-2; maybe TRBD2 (5 bases). CDR1 is LNHDA, CDR2 SQIVND, per germline (reference sequence). V was trimmed by 8 bases and J by 5 bases, leaving 9 bases between them. This CDR3 is 12 amino acids long. The CDR3 bases are TGTGCCAGTTCACTAGGAACCGGGGAGCTGTTTTTT. This encodes CASSLGTGELFF.

The chain joins TRBV5-1 to TRBJ1-6, with D uncertain. The germline V gene has CDR1 SGHRS and CDR2 YFSETQ. Trimming left V 0 bases short and J 11 bases short, with 12 bases between. CDR3 length: 14 amino acids. The CDR3 nucleotides are TGCGCCAGCAGCTTGGAGGGAGTTCAAGCACCCCTCCACTTT. Translation gives CASSLEGVQAPLHF.